The rows below give T cell receptor beta chains drawn from one sample of a study of neurological immune-mediated disorders. TCRdb re-analysed the 5' RACE reads in MiXCR, keeping a single row per CDR3 protein. This sample has approximately 80,000 distinct CDR3 sequences, with over 4.5% found just once. The material sequenced was PBMCs. These receptors originate from a woman between 55 and 75 years old with multiple sclerosis. Both conserved end residues are part of each CDR3. Fields, in order: D gene, J gene, clone size, V gene, CDR3 DNA, CDR3 protein. The D gene is left open where the match is weak. The listing skips clone size in some rows; elsewhere it reads once, few, many or a size class.

d_call: NA; j_call: TRBJ2-7; clone_size: many; v_call: TRBV27; cdr3_nt: TGTGCCAGCAGTTTAAGGGGGGGGCTAAGGCAGTACTTC; cdr3_aa: CASSLRGGLRQYF
d_call: TRBD1; j_call: TRBJ1-5; clone_size: few; v_call: TRBV28; cdr3_nt: TGTGCCACTACAGGGGCCTGGGGTAGCAATCAGCCCCAGCATTTT; cdr3_aa: CATTGAWGSNQPQHF
d_call: NA; j_call: TRBJ2-5; clone_size: many; v_call: TRBV7-2; cdr3_nt: TGTGCCAGCAGCTTAACTCCTCAAGAGACCCAGTACTTC; cdr3_aa: CASSLTPQETQYF
d_call: NA; j_call: TRBJ2-3; clone_size: many; v_call: TRBV12-3/TRBV12-4; cdr3_nt: TGTGCCAGCAGCTTCGCGGGGCGTTCAGATACGCAGTATTTT; cdr3_aa: CASSFAGRSDTQYF
d_call: NA; j_call: TRBJ2-1; clone_size: many; v_call: TRBV20-1; cdr3_nt: TGCAGTGCTAGAGTAAAGGGGCAGGGGTTGGACAATGAGCAGTTCTTC; cdr3_aa: CSARVKGQGLDNEQFF
d_call: NA; j_call: TRBJ2-2; clone_size: few; v_call: TRBV7-6; cdr3_nt: TGTGCCAGCAGCGATTCGGGGGAGCTGTTTTTT; cdr3_aa: CASSDSGELFF
d_call: NA; j_call: TRBJ2-2; clone_size: many; v_call: TRBV11-3; cdr3_nt: TGTGCCAGCAGCTTCAACGGGGAGCTGTTTTTT; cdr3_aa: CASSFNGELFF
d_call: NA; j_call: TRBJ2-4; clone_size: many; v_call: TRBV14; cdr3_nt: TGTGCCAGCAGCCAATCTAACACGGGTATGGACATTCAGTACTTC; cdr3_aa: CASSQSNTGMDIQYF
d_call: NA; j_call: TRBJ2-1; clone_size: many; v_call: TRBV6-6; cdr3_nt: TGTGCCAGCAACGGACTCTTGGCTGAGCAGTTCTTC; cdr3_aa: CASNGLLAEQFF
d_call: NA; j_call: TRBJ2-5; clone_size: many; v_call: TRBV7-8; cdr3_nt: TGTGCCAGCAGCTTAGACAGGCCGCAAGAGACCCAGTACTTC; cdr3_aa: CASSLDRPQETQYF
d_call: NA; j_call: TRBJ2-7; clone_size: few; v_call: TRBV7-8; cdr3_nt: TGTGCCAGCAGCATACAACTAAGCTCCTACGAGCAGTACTTC; cdr3_aa: CASSIQLSSYEQYF
d_call: NA; j_call: TRBJ2-5; clone_size: many; v_call: TRBV5-5; cdr3_nt: TGTGCCACGAACAGGGTTGGTGAGACCCAGTACTTC; cdr3_aa: CATNRVGETQYF
d_call: TRBD1; j_call: TRBJ1-1; clone_size: many; v_call: TRBV28; cdr3_nt: TGTGCCAGCAGTCCCTACAGGGGGCCGAACTTTGAAGCTTTCTTT; cdr3_aa: CASSPYRGPNFEAFF
d_call: NA; j_call: TRBJ2-1; clone_size: NA; v_call: TRBV20-1; cdr3_nt: TGCAGTGCTAGAGGAGAACAGGGTTTCAATGAGCAGTTCTTC; cdr3_aa: CSARGEQGFNEQFF
d_call: TRBD2; j_call: TRBJ2-1; clone_size: many; v_call: TRBV28; cdr3_nt: TGTGCCAGCAGTCCCGGCGGGGGGGCGTTGAGTGAGCAGTTCTTC; cdr3_aa: CASSPGGGALSEQFF
d_call: NA; j_call: TRBJ1-5; clone_size: many; v_call: TRBV5-1; cdr3_nt: TGCGCCAGCAGCGCCGGACAGAGCAATCAGCCCCAGCATTTT; cdr3_aa: CASSAGQSNQPQHF
d_call: NA; j_call: TRBJ1-2; clone_size: many; v_call: TRBV5-1; cdr3_nt: TGCGCCAGCAGCTTGGAGCCTCAGGCGAGCTATGGCTACACCTTC; cdr3_aa: CASSLEPQASYGYTF
d_call: TRBD1; j_call: TRBJ2-1; clone_size: many; v_call: TRBV24-1; cdr3_nt: TGTGCCACCAGTCGGGACAGTTACAATGAGCAGTTCTTC; cdr3_aa: CATSRDSYNEQFF
d_call: NA; j_call: TRBJ1-1; clone_size: few; v_call: TRBV5-5; cdr3_nt: TGTGCCAGCAGCTGGACGGACAGCAGCACTGAAGCTTTCTTT; cdr3_aa: CASSWTDSSTEAFF
d_call: NA; j_call: TRBJ1-5; clone_size: NA; v_call: TRBV6-5; cdr3_nt: TGTGCCAGCAGTCCGGGGCCCGGGTATCAGCCCCAGCATTTT; cdr3_aa: CASSPGPGYQPQHF
d_call: NA; j_call: TRBJ2-5; clone_size: few; v_call: TRBV6-2/TRBV6-3; cdr3_nt: TGTGCCAGCAGTTACTTTGCGGTCCAAGAGACCCAGTACTTC; cdr3_aa: CASSYFAVQETQYF
d_call: TRBD1; j_call: TRBJ1-2; clone_size: few; v_call: TRBV6-6; cdr3_nt: TGTGCCAGCAGTTACGATGGACAGGGGTACGGCTACACCTTC; cdr3_aa: CASSYDGQGYGYTF
d_call: NA; j_call: TRBJ2-1; clone_size: many; v_call: TRBV14; cdr3_nt: TGTGCCAGCAGCCAACAAACTAGCCTCGTCGTTCAGGAGCGGGACAATGAGCAGTTCTTC; cdr3_aa: CASSQQTSLVVQERDNEQFF
d_call: NA; j_call: TRBJ1-5; clone_size: many; v_call: TRBV7-8; cdr3_nt: TGTGCCAGCAGCTCCTTAGACCCGAGGAATCAGCCCCAGCATTTT; cdr3_aa: CASSSLDPRNQPQHF
d_call: NA; j_call: TRBJ1-2; clone_size: many; v_call: TRBV15; cdr3_nt: TGTGCCACCAGCAGAGATCTACAGGGCGATAACTATGGCTACACCTTC; cdr3_aa: CATSRDLQGDNYGYTF
d_call: TRBD1; j_call: TRBJ2-4; clone_size: NA; v_call: TRBV28; cdr3_nt: TGTGCCAGCAGTTTGCTCGGGACAGGGGATCAGAACATTCAGTACTTC; cdr3_aa: CASSLLGTGDQNIQYF
d_call: NA; j_call: TRBJ2-5; clone_size: many; v_call: TRBV2; cdr3_nt: TGTGCCAGCAGTCCCGGTAGGGATCAAGAGACCCAGTACTTC; cdr3_aa: CASSPGRDQETQYF
d_call: TRBD1; j_call: TRBJ2-7; clone_size: many; v_call: TRBV6-2/TRBV6-3; cdr3_nt: TGTGCCAGCAGTTCGACAGGGGAAATCCACGAGCAGTACTTC; cdr3_aa: CASSSTGEIHEQYF
d_call: NA; j_call: TRBJ2-5; clone_size: many; v_call: TRBV6-2/TRBV6-3; cdr3_nt: TGTGCCAGCACTATCTTCGGGGCGGGGACTGAGACCCAGTACTTC; cdr3_aa: CASTIFGAGTETQYF
d_call: NA; j_call: TRBJ2-7; clone_size: medium-sized; v_call: TRBV20-1; cdr3_nt: TGCAGTGCGCCACAGGGAAACGAGCAGTACTTC; cdr3_aa: CSAPQGNEQYF
d_call: NA; j_call: TRBJ2-5; clone_size: many; v_call: TRBV20-1; cdr3_nt: TGCAGTGCTAGTAGTCCGACTAGTTCGGTCTTAGAGACCCAGTACTTC; cdr3_aa: CSASSPTSSVLETQYF
d_call: NA; j_call: TRBJ1-3; clone_size: few; v_call: TRBV5-5; cdr3_nt: TGTGCCAGCAGCTTAGAAGGCCCCCCCTCGGGGACCATATATTTT; cdr3_aa: CASSLEGPPSGTIYF
d_call: NA; j_call: TRBJ2-5; clone_size: many; v_call: TRBV5-1; cdr3_nt: TGCGCCAGCAATTCAGAAGGCGGATCCCAAGAGACCCAGTACTTC; cdr3_aa: CASNSEGGSQETQYF
d_call: TRBD2; j_call: TRBJ2-7; clone_size: many; v_call: TRBV18; cdr3_nt: TGTGCCAGCTCGCCGGGAGCGGGGGGAGCCTACGAGCAGTACTTC; cdr3_aa: CASSPGAGGAYEQYF
d_call: NA; j_call: TRBJ1-5; clone_size: few; v_call: TRBV28; cdr3_nt: TGTGCCAGCAGTTTAGAGGGAGCACGCAATCAGCCCCAGCATTTT; cdr3_aa: CASSLEGARNQPQHF
d_call: NA; j_call: TRBJ1-4; clone_size: few; v_call: TRBV2; cdr3_nt: TGTGCCAGCAGGGGCAGGGTCGGCACTAATGAAAAACTGTTTTTT; cdr3_aa: CASRGRVGTNEKLFF
d_call: TRBD1; j_call: TRBJ2-3; clone_size: NA; v_call: TRBV7-2; cdr3_nt: TGTGCCAGCAGCCGCTTGACAGGGATCACAGATACGCAGTATTTT; cdr3_aa: CASSRLTGITDTQYF
d_call: NA; j_call: TRBJ2-4; clone_size: many; v_call: TRBV27; cdr3_nt: TGTGCCAGCATGAAGACAGCCAAAAACATTCAGTACTTC; cdr3_aa: CASMKTAKNIQYF
d_call: TRBD1; j_call: TRBJ2-7; clone_size: many; v_call: TRBV6-5; cdr3_nt: TGTGCCAGCAGTTACCAGGACAGGGCGGACGAGCAGTACTTC; cdr3_aa: CASSYQDRADEQYF
d_call: TRBD2; j_call: TRBJ2-7; clone_size: many; v_call: TRBV7-7; cdr3_nt: TGTGCCAGCAGTCGCGGGGGGATCTACGAGCAGTACTTC; cdr3_aa: CASSRGGIYEQYF
d_call: NA; j_call: TRBJ1-6; clone_size: NA; v_call: TRBV12-3/TRBV12-4; cdr3_nt: TGTGCCAGCAGTTTGGGGCAGTATAATTCACCCCTCCACTTT; cdr3_aa: CASSLGQYNSPLHF
d_call: NA; j_call: TRBJ2-6; clone_size: many; v_call: TRBV5-1; cdr3_nt: TGCGCCAGCAGCTTGGGGCAGGGAAGCGCGGCCAACGTCCTGACTTTC; cdr3_aa: CASSLGQGSAANVLTF
d_call: TRBD1; j_call: TRBJ1-2; clone_size: many; v_call: TRBV29-1; cdr3_nt: TGCAGCGTTGGAACCGCGGGACAGGCCAATGGCTACACCTTC; cdr3_aa: CSVGTAGQANGYTF
d_call: TRBD2; j_call: TRBJ2-3; clone_size: many; v_call: TRBV12-3/TRBV12-4; cdr3_nt: TGTGCCAGCCGATTACTAGCGGGGGCAGATACGCAGTATTTT; cdr3_aa: CASRLLAGADTQYF
d_call: NA; j_call: TRBJ1-2; clone_size: many; v_call: TRBV5-1; cdr3_nt: TGCGCCAGCAGCTTGGAGGGGACCCATGGCTACACCTTC; cdr3_aa: CASSLEGTHGYTF
d_call: TRBD1; j_call: TRBJ1-1; clone_size: many; v_call: TRBV7-6; cdr3_nt: TGTGCCAGCAGCGGGGGCCTCACAGGGGCGTCTAACACTGAAGCTTTCTTT; cdr3_aa: CASSGGLTGASNTEAFF
d_call: TRBD2; j_call: TRBJ2-2; clone_size: NA; v_call: TRBV5-1; cdr3_nt: TGCGCCAGCAGCTTGGGACCCGGGGGGGCCCTCGACACCGGGGAGCTGTTTTTT; cdr3_aa: CASSLGPGGALDTGELFF
d_call: NA; j_call: TRBJ2-3; clone_size: many; v_call: TRBV11-2; cdr3_nt: TGTGCCAGCAGCTTAGTGGCAGGGAATCCAGATACGCAGTATTTT; cdr3_aa: CASSLVAGNPDTQYF
d_call: NA; j_call: TRBJ2-3; clone_size: many; v_call: TRBV5-1; cdr3_nt: TGCGCCAGCAGCTTTAGCACAGATACGCAGTATTTT; cdr3_aa: CASSFSTDTQYF
d_call: TRBD2; j_call: TRBJ2-1; clone_size: many; v_call: TRBV27; cdr3_nt: TGTGCCAGCAGTCCTTCTAGCGGCGGCCGTGATGAGCAGTTCTTC; cdr3_aa: CASSPSSGGRDEQFF
d_call: NA; j_call: TRBJ1-1; clone_size: many; v_call: TRBV5-1; cdr3_nt: TGCGCCAGCAGCTTGGGAAGGGGCCGAAACACTGAAGCTTTCTTT; cdr3_aa: CASSLGRGRNTEAFF
d_call: NA; j_call: TRBJ1-2; clone_size: many; v_call: TRBV27; cdr3_nt: TGTGCCAGCAGTTCCCAGGGATACTATGGCTACACCTTC; cdr3_aa: CASSSQGYYGYTF
d_call: NA; j_call: TRBJ2-5; clone_size: many; v_call: TRBV5-6; cdr3_nt: TGTGCCAGCAGTTCGACTGTGGGAGAGACCCAGTACTTC; cdr3_aa: CASSSTVGETQYF